This T cell receptor beta chain originates from a study of shared clonotypes between healthy human individuals. A remark on this clone: As yet, its antigen is unknown.

Across several immunoSEQ plates, the genomic DNA of each subset was split evenly. Assay used: immunoSEQ multiplex PCR; TCRdb lists only in-frame clones, some missing. This sample carries roughly 2 million clones, roughly 94% of them seen once, and the ten largest clones take more than 0.1%. Trimming removed 6 bases at V and 3 bases at J, with 8 bases between. Germline V gene lookup returns CDR1 SNHLY and CDR2 FYNNEI. The CDR3 is made up of 13 amino acids. Whole-study findings and limits: Clonotype sharing across a handful of donors was observed for around 4.5% of naive CD4 clonotypes.

The source is a man in his late teens or twenties in good health. The chain combines TRBV2 with TRBJ2-2, with D possibly matching TRBD2 (6 bases). Sequenced: naive CD4+ T cells sorted from blood. Subset denoted: CD45RA+ positively selected. In DNA form, the CDR3 reads TGTGCCAGCAGGGGACTCGACACCGGGGAGCTGTTTTTT. This translates into CASRGLDTGELFF.